This TCR beta chain was sequenced during a study of shared clonotypes between healthy human individuals. Study-wide context: The study drew on a couple of women and three men aged 18 to 49 as donors. Plates per donor: three CD4 naive, three CD4 memory, two CD8 naive, one CD8 memory. Study results and limitations: Roughly 4.6% of naive CD4 clonotypes were common to a handful of donors.

About this clone: Its antigen is still unknown.

Profiling relied on immunoSEQ multiplex PCR, and the TCRdb table lists in-frame clones only, not all of them. This repertoire shows about 1 million clones, about 76% found once; its top ten account for approximately 1.5%. There were no recent acute infections or vaccinations among the donors, who were healthy HIV-negative adults. This clonotype originated in a man aged 18 to 29 in good health. Sequencing used memory CD4+ T cells sorted from blood. Subset given: CD45RA-negative fraction.

The CDR3 region is CASSLVDRENSPLHF. In DNA form, the CDR3 reads TGTGCCAGCAGCTTGGTGGACAGGGAGAATTCACCCCTCCACTTT. V usage is TRBV5-6 and J usage is TRBJ1-6; 8 bases line up with TRBD1. Germline loops: CDR1 SGHDT, CDR2 YYEEEE. This CDR3 region has 15 residues. The J segment lost 7 bases and the V segment lost 0 bases, leaving 3 bases of the junction unmatched.